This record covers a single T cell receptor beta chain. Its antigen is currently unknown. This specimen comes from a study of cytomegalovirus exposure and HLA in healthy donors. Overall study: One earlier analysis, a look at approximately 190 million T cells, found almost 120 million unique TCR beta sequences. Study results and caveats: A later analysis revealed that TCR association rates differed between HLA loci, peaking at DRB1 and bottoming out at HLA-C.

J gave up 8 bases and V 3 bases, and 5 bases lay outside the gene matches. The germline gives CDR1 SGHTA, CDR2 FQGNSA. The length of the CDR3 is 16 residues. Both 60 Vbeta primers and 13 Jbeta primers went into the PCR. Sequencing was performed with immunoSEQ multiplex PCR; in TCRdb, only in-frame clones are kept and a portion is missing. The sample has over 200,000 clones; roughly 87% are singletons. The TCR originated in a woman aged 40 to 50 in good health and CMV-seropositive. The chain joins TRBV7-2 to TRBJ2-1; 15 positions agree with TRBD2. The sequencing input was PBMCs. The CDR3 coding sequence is TGTGCCAGCAGCTTCAAGGGACTAGCGGGAGGTCATGAGCAGTTCTTC. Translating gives CASSFKGLAGGHEQFF.